A selection of T cell receptor beta chains follows, all from one sample in a study of T cell clones after liver transplantation. Assay: immunoSEQ multiplex PCR; the TCRdb copy retains only in-frame clones and omits some. The table lists about 75,000 clones, around 80% of them singletons. The source was CD4+ T cells from blood, collected 48 months after liver transplant. These TCRs come from a human patient who received a liver transplant. Some T cells may originate from the graft donor. CDR3s include the opening cysteine and the closing phenylalanine or tryptophan. Each record gives: CDR3 length, D gene, J gene, V gene, clone size, CDR3 DNA, CDR3 protein. A D gene is named only where the DNA matches it firmly. Rows may omit the clone size; those that give it use once, few, many or a size class.

cdr3_length: 14
d_call: -
j_call: TRBJ2-3
v_call: TRBV9
clone_size: -
cdr3_nt: TGTGCCAGCAGCGTAGTGCCGGGCACAGATACGCAGTATTTT
cdr3_aa: CASSVVPGTDTQYF

cdr3_length: 13
d_call: TRBD2
j_call: TRBJ2-2
v_call: TRBV6-5
clone_size: -
cdr3_nt: TGTGCCAGCAGACCTAGCGGGAGCTGGGAGCTGTTTTTT
cdr3_aa: CASRPSGSWELFF

cdr3_length: 12
d_call: -
j_call: TRBJ2-1
v_call: TRBV4-3
clone_size: -
cdr3_nt: TGCGCCAGCAGCGCTCGTGGTAATGAGCAGTTCTTC
cdr3_aa: CASSARGNEQFF

cdr3_length: 15
d_call: -
j_call: TRBJ2-1
v_call: TRBV7-8
clone_size: -
cdr3_nt: TGTGCCAGCAGCTTAGCCCCACTAGGTCTGAGTGAGCAGTTCTTC
cdr3_aa: CASSLAPLGLSEQFF

cdr3_length: 15
d_call: -
j_call: TRBJ1-5
v_call: TRBV28
clone_size: -
cdr3_nt: TGTGCCAGCAGTCGAGAGACTAATAGCAATCAGCCCCAGCATTTT
cdr3_aa: CASSRETNSNQPQHF

cdr3_length: 15
d_call: -
j_call: TRBJ2-1
v_call: TRBV18
clone_size: -
cdr3_nt: TGTGCCAGCTCCGTCTCTTCGGGGTGGACAAATGAGCAGTTCTTC
cdr3_aa: CASSVSSGWTNEQFF

cdr3_length: 15
d_call: TRBD2
j_call: TRBJ2-7
v_call: TRBV28
clone_size: -
cdr3_nt: TGTGCCAGCAGTTCCACATCTAGCGGGAACTACGAGCAGTACTTC
cdr3_aa: CASSSTSSGNYEQYF

cdr3_length: 16
d_call: -
j_call: TRBJ2-2
v_call: TRBV5-1
clone_size: -
cdr3_nt: TGCGCCAGCAGCCCCGGGCAGGGACTGAACACCGGGGAGCTGTTTTTT
cdr3_aa: CASSPGQGLNTGELFF

cdr3_length: 11
d_call: TRBD1
j_call: TRBJ2-1
v_call: TRBV28
clone_size: -
cdr3_nt: TGTGCCATCTCGAAGGACAGGGCCCAGTTCTTC
cdr3_aa: CAISKDRAQFF

cdr3_length: 14
d_call: TRBD1
j_call: TRBJ1-2
v_call: TRBV29-1
clone_size: -
cdr3_nt: TGCAGCGTTGAAGAAAGGCAGGGGGCGCGTGGCTACACCTTC
cdr3_aa: CSVEERQGARGYTF

cdr3_length: 14
d_call: TRBD2
j_call: TRBJ2-5
v_call: TRBV5-1
clone_size: -
cdr3_nt: TGCGCCAGCAGCCCCACTAGCGCCCAAGAGACCCAGTACTTC
cdr3_aa: CASSPTSAQETQYF

cdr3_length: 13
d_call: -
j_call: TRBJ1-5
v_call: TRBV2
clone_size: -
cdr3_nt: TGTGCCAGCAGTGTTTACAGCAATCAGCCCCAGCATTTT
cdr3_aa: CASSVYSNQPQHF

cdr3_length: 13
d_call: -
j_call: TRBJ1-4
v_call: TRBV28
clone_size: -
cdr3_nt: TGTGCCAGCAGTTTATACCCCTATGAAAAACTGTTTTTT
cdr3_aa: CASSLYPYEKLFF

cdr3_length: 18
d_call: TRBD2
j_call: TRBJ2-1
v_call: TRBV19
clone_size: -
cdr3_nt: TGTGCCAGTACCATGACTAGCGGGAGGGGGGGCTCCTACAATGAGCAGTTCTTC
cdr3_aa: CASTMTSGRGGSYNEQFF

cdr3_length: 14
d_call: TRBD2
j_call: TRBJ2-1
v_call: TRBV7-3
clone_size: -
cdr3_nt: TGTGCCAGCAGCCTTGGACTAGCGGGAGTTGAGCAGTTCTTC
cdr3_aa: CASSLGLAGVEQFF

cdr3_length: 13
d_call: -
j_call: TRBJ2-7
v_call: TRBV27
clone_size: -
cdr3_nt: TGTGCCAGCGGCCGGGACGGTGCCTACGAGCAGTACTTC
cdr3_aa: CASGRDGAYEQYF

cdr3_length: 16
d_call: TRBD2
j_call: TRBJ2-3
v_call: TRBV7-8
clone_size: -
cdr3_nt: TGTGCCAGCAGACTCGGGACTAGCGGGGCGATAGATACGCAGTATTTT
cdr3_aa: CASRLGTSGAIDTQYF

cdr3_length: 15
d_call: -
j_call: TRBJ2-1
v_call: TRBV7-3
clone_size: -
cdr3_nt: TGTGCCAGCAGCTTTCGCCCCCTAGGGTTGGGTGAGCAGTTCTTC
cdr3_aa: CASSFRPLGLGEQFF

cdr3_length: 15
d_call: TRBD2
j_call: TRBJ2-2
v_call: TRBV6-6
clone_size: -
cdr3_nt: TGTGCCAGCAGTAACGGCGGGGGGGCCCCCGGGGAGCTGTTTTTT
cdr3_aa: CASSNGGGAPGELFF

cdr3_length: 14
d_call: -
j_call: TRBJ2-2
v_call: TRBV28
clone_size: -
cdr3_nt: TGTGCCAGCAATCCATTTACGAAACCCGGGGAGCTGTTTTTT
cdr3_aa: CASNPFTKPGELFF

cdr3_length: 16
d_call: -
j_call: TRBJ1-1
v_call: TRBV5-6
clone_size: -
cdr3_nt: TGTGCCAGCAGCTTGGGGCTCCCTGTAGGGAGCACTGAAGCTTTCTTT
cdr3_aa: CASSLGLPVGSTEAFF

cdr3_length: 14
d_call: -
j_call: TRBJ2-3
v_call: TRBV5-4
clone_size: -
cdr3_nt: TGTGCCAGCAGCTCGGTTGAGGCAAGCGATACGCAGTATTTT
cdr3_aa: CASSSVEASDTQYF

cdr3_length: 17
d_call: -
j_call: TRBJ2-2
v_call: TRBV18
clone_size: -
cdr3_nt: TGTGCCAGCTCACCACAGGGGGGGACAGCGAACACCGGGGAGCTGTTTTTT
cdr3_aa: CASSPQGGTANTGELFF

cdr3_length: 14
d_call: -
j_call: TRBJ1-1
v_call: TRBV6-5
clone_size: -
cdr3_nt: TGTGCCAGCAGACCGGACACCAAAGGGACTGAAGCTTTCTTT
cdr3_aa: CASRPDTKGTEAFF

cdr3_length: 13
d_call: -
j_call: TRBJ1-5
v_call: TRBV12-5
clone_size: once
cdr3_nt: TGTGCTAGTGGGATACAGGGAAATCAGCCCCAGCATTTT
cdr3_aa: CASGIQGNQPQHF

cdr3_length: 13
d_call: TRBD1
j_call: TRBJ2-1
v_call: TRBV2
clone_size: -
cdr3_nt: TGTGCCAGCAGTGCTACAGGGGTGGGTGAGCAGTTCTTC
cdr3_aa: CASSATGVGEQFF

cdr3_length: 13
d_call: -
j_call: TRBJ1-1
v_call: TRBV4-2
clone_size: -
cdr3_nt: TGTGCCAGCAGCCAAGGAAGGAGTGGAGAAGCTTTCTTT
cdr3_aa: CASSQGRSGEAFF

cdr3_length: 13
d_call: -
j_call: TRBJ1-2
v_call: TRBV2
clone_size: few
cdr3_nt: TGTGCCAGCAGATCACAGGAGAACTATGGCTACACCTTC
cdr3_aa: CASRSQENYGYTF

cdr3_length: 14
d_call: -
j_call: TRBJ2-5
v_call: TRBV6-1
clone_size: -
cdr3_nt: TGTGCCAGCACCCTCTCCCAGAACCAAGAGACCCAGTACTTC
cdr3_aa: CASTLSQNQETQYF

cdr3_length: 14
d_call: -
j_call: TRBJ1-1
v_call: TRBV29-1
clone_size: -
cdr3_nt: TGCAGCGTTGAAGGCGTAAGTTCGAACACTGAAGCTTTCTTT
cdr3_aa: CSVEGVSSNTEAFF

cdr3_length: 16
d_call: -
j_call: TRBJ2-3
v_call: TRBV18
clone_size: -
cdr3_nt: TGTGCCAGCTCACCGAATCCGGCGGGCCGCACAGATACGCAGTATTTT
cdr3_aa: CASSPNPAGRTDTQYF

cdr3_length: 14
d_call: -
j_call: TRBJ2-3
v_call: TRBV19
clone_size: -
cdr3_nt: TGTGCCAGTAGTATTGGTCCCCGTACAGATACGCAGTATTTT
cdr3_aa: CASSIGPRTDTQYF

cdr3_length: 13
d_call: -
j_call: TRBJ1-1
v_call: TRBV18
clone_size: -
cdr3_nt: TGTGCCAGCTCACGGGGGGTGAACACTGAAGCTTTCTTT
cdr3_aa: CASSRGVNTEAFF

cdr3_length: 10
d_call: -
j_call: TRBJ1-1
v_call: TRBV2
clone_size: -
cdr3_nt: TGTGCCAGCAGGAACACTGAAGCTTTCTTT
cdr3_aa: CASRNTEAFF

cdr3_length: 17
d_call: -
j_call: TRBJ2-2
v_call: TRBV19
clone_size: -
cdr3_nt: TGTGCCTCAGGAGGGGTAGGGTCGGAGGCGACCACCGGGGAGCTGTTTTTT
cdr3_aa: CASGGVGSEATTGELFF

cdr3_length: 15
d_call: TRBD1
j_call: TRBJ2-1
v_call: TRBV27
clone_size: -
cdr3_nt: TGTGCCAGCAGCCTCGGGACAGTTCGGTCAGATGAGCAGTTCTTC
cdr3_aa: CASSLGTVRSDEQFF

cdr3_length: 12
d_call: TRBD2
j_call: TRBJ2-2
v_call: TRBV4-1
clone_size: -
cdr3_nt: TGCGCCAGCGGGGGGGTAGCCGGGGAGCTGTTTTTT
cdr3_aa: CASGGVAGELFF

cdr3_length: 18
d_call: -
j_call: TRBJ1-4
v_call: TRBV28
clone_size: -
cdr3_nt: TGTGCCAGCAGTTTAGGTTGGAGGGGCGGTTCGACTAATGAAAAACTGTTTTTT
cdr3_aa: CASSLGWRGGSTNEKLFF

cdr3_length: 15
d_call: TRBD1
j_call: TRBJ2-1
v_call: TRBV7-2
clone_size: -
cdr3_nt: TGTGCCAGCAGCCCCATTGGACAGGTCAACAATGAGCAGTTCTTC
cdr3_aa: CASSPIGQVNNEQFF

cdr3_length: 11
d_call: -
j_call: TRBJ2-7
v_call: TRBV5-4
clone_size: -
cdr3_nt: TGTGCCAGCAGCTTGGCCCACGAGCAGTACTTC
cdr3_aa: CASSLAHEQYF

cdr3_length: 13
d_call: -
j_call: TRBJ2-5
v_call: TRBV7-3
clone_size: once
cdr3_nt: TGTGCCAGCCTGGGAGGCAGGGGTGAGACCCAGTACTTC
cdr3_aa: CASLGGRGETQYF

cdr3_length: 13
d_call: -
j_call: TRBJ2-1
v_call: TRBV7-3
clone_size: -
cdr3_nt: TGTGCCAGCAGCTTAACTCCCAGCGGAGAGCAGTTCTTC
cdr3_aa: CASSLTPSGEQFF

cdr3_length: 13
d_call: -
j_call: TRBJ1-2
v_call: TRBV5-4
clone_size: -
cdr3_nt: TGTGCCAGCAGCCTTACAGGGACTGGAGGCTACACCTTC
cdr3_aa: CASSLTGTGGYTF

cdr3_length: 15
d_call: TRBD2
j_call: TRBJ2-7
v_call: TRBV2
clone_size: -
cdr3_nt: TGTGCCAGCACGGGGGAGGGAGGTCCCTCCTACGAGCAGTACTTC
cdr3_aa: CASTGEGGPSYEQYF

cdr3_length: 15
d_call: -
j_call: TRBJ1-5
v_call: TRBV10-2
clone_size: -
cdr3_nt: TGCGCCAGCAGTGAACGGTTCATTAGCAATCAGCCCCAGCATTTT
cdr3_aa: CASSERFISNQPQHF

cdr3_length: 14
d_call: -
j_call: TRBJ2-5
v_call: TRBV5-1
clone_size: -
cdr3_nt: TGCGCCAGCAGCCTCGAGACAGTCCAAGAGACCCAGTACTTC
cdr3_aa: CASSLETVQETQYF

cdr3_length: 14
d_call: -
j_call: TRBJ2-5
v_call: TRBV5-1
clone_size: -
cdr3_nt: TGCGCCAGCAGCTTGGTGCAGACAGGAGAGACCCAGTACTTC
cdr3_aa: CASSLVQTGETQYF

cdr3_length: 16
d_call: -
j_call: TRBJ1-2
v_call: TRBV11-2
clone_size: -
cdr3_nt: TGTGCCAGCAGCTATTGGGGCGCCTGGTCTAACTATGGCTACACCTTC
cdr3_aa: CASSYWGAWSNYGYTF

cdr3_length: 16
d_call: -
j_call: TRBJ2-2
v_call: TRBV29-1
clone_size: -
cdr3_nt: TGCAGCGTTAGGACGGGGGCCACGGGGAGAACCGGGGAGCTGTTTTTT
cdr3_aa: CSVRTGATGRTGELFF

cdr3_length: 13
d_call: -
j_call: TRBJ2-7
v_call: TRBV7-2
clone_size: -
cdr3_nt: TGTGCCAGCACCTCGACAGAACTATACGAGCAGTACTTC
cdr3_aa: CASTSTELYEQYF

cdr3_length: 14
d_call: -
j_call: TRBJ2-7
v_call: TRBV28
clone_size: -
cdr3_nt: TGTGCCAGCAGTTTGTTTTCCGTGAACTACGAGCAGTACTTC
cdr3_aa: CASSLFSVNYEQYF

cdr3_length: 16
d_call: TRBD2
j_call: TRBJ2-1
v_call: TRBV7-9
clone_size: -
cdr3_nt: TGTGCCAGCAGCTTAGGAACTAGCGGGAGGGCCGGTGAGCAGTTCTTC
cdr3_aa: CASSLGTSGRAGEQFF

cdr3_length: 10
d_call: -
j_call: TRBJ2-3
v_call: TRBV5-1
clone_size: -
cdr3_nt: TGCGCCAGGGGACAAGATACGCAGTATTTT
cdr3_aa: CARGQDTQYF